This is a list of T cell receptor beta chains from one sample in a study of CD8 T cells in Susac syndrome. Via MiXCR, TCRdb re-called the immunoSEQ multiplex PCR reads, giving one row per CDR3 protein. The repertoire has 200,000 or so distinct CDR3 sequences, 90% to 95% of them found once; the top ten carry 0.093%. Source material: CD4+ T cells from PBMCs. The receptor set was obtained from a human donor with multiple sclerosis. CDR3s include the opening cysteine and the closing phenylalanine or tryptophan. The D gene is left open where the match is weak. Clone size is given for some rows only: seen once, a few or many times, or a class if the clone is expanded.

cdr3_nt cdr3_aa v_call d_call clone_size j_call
TGTGCCTCGGGAGGGAATATGTACAATGAGCAGTTCTTC CASGGNMYNEQFF TRBV30 TRBD2 - TRBJ2-1
TGTGCCAGCTCACCCTCCCTTTCCTACGAGCAGTACTTC CASSPSLSYEQYF TRBV18 - - TRBJ2-7
TGTGCCAGCAGCTCACAGGGGGCCAACACAGATACGCAGTATTTT CASSSQGANTDTQYF TRBV12-3/TRBV12-4 TRBD1 - TRBJ2-3
TGCGCCAGCTCTTACTATCGGACAGGGGGCGAAGCTTTCTTT CASSYYRTGGEAFF TRBV4-1 TRBD1 - TRBJ1-1
TGTGCCAGCAGCGTAGGCGGAAGAGGAGAAAACACCATATATTTT CASSVGGRGENTIYF TRBV9 - once TRBJ1-3
TGCGCCAGCAGCCAAGGGGGACCCCCTACGCAGTATTTT CASSQGGPPTQYF TRBV4-1 - - TRBJ2-3
TGCAGTGCTACAATCTCTGGACAGACAGGAGGCTACACCTTC CSATISGQTGGYTF TRBV20-1 - - TRBJ1-2
TGCAGTGCGCACGACAGGGTTGTTGGCAATGAGCAGTTCTTC CSAHDRVVGNEQFF TRBV20-1 TRBD1 - TRBJ2-1
TGTGCCAGCAGTTACCGGGCCATCACGTCTGACTATGGCTACACCTTC CASSYRAITSDYGYTF TRBV6-5 - - TRBJ1-2
TGCGCCAGCAGCCTTCAGGACGAATACTACGAGCAGTACTTC CASSLQDEYYEQYF TRBV4-1 - - TRBJ2-7
TGTGCCAGTAGTCCACCGGGACAGGGACGTCAGCCCCAGCATTTT CASSPPGQGRQPQHF TRBV19 TRBD1 - TRBJ1-5
TGTGCCAGCAGCCACATCGGACAGGGGGCTCACGAGCAGTACTTC CASSHIGQGAHEQYF TRBV4-2 TRBD1 - TRBJ2-7
TGTGCCAGCAGCCAAGGGAGCGGGAGTTTTTACGAGCAGTACTTC CASSQGSGSFYEQYF TRBV14 TRBD2 once TRBJ2-7
TGCGCCAGCAGCTTAGGGACAGGGGGCGGCACTGAAGCTTTCTTT CASSLGTGGGTEAFF TRBV5-1 TRBD1 - TRBJ1-1
TGTGCCAGCAGCCACCAGGGGGGCCTCTACGAGCAGTACTTC CASSHQGGLYEQYF TRBV14 - - TRBJ2-7
TGTGCCAGCAGCTCGCCTGCTACCTACGAGCAGTACTTC CASSSPATYEQYF TRBV4-2 - - TRBJ2-7
TGCAGTGCTCCGGCTCTGGCACGAGAGGAGACCCAGTACTTC CSAPALAREETQYF TRBV20-1 - - TRBJ2-5
TGTGCCACCAGTGACCATGGACAGCCCTGGCGGTTCTTC CATSDHGQPWRFF TRBV24-1 - few TRBJ2-1
TGTGCCACCAGTGATCCTACAGGGGCGGGAAACGAGCAGTACTTC CATSDPTGAGNEQYF TRBV24-1 - - TRBJ2-7
TGCAGCGTCGGGGACTTAGCCTACGAGCAGTACTTC CSVGDLAYEQYF TRBV29-1 - - TRBJ2-7
TGTGCCAGCACCCGCCGGAGGGGGGACACTGAAGCTTTCTTT CASTRRRGDTEAFF TRBV9 - once TRBJ1-1
TGTGCCTGGAGTGTCTCGGGACAGCCCCAGCATTTT CAWSVSGQPQHF TRBV30 - - TRBJ1-5
TGCAGCGTTGAAGAGGGACACTTAGGAAACACCATATATTTT CSVEEGHLGNTIYF TRBV29-1 - - TRBJ1-3
TGCGCCAGCAGCTTACTAGGGACTAGCGGGGGAGAGACCCAGTACTTC CASSLLGTSGGETQYF TRBV5-1 TRBD2 - TRBJ2-5
TGTGCCAGCAGCTTTCTTTTGGGAGATACGCAGTATTTT CASSFLLGDTQYF TRBV7-2 - - TRBJ2-3
TGTGCCAGCAGGCCAATGGACCAAAACACAGATACGCAGTATTTT CASRPMDQNTDTQYF TRBV5-6 - - TRBJ2-3
TGCAGTGCTAGAGATCACGGGGGAGTGGAGACCCAGTACTTC CSARDHGGVETQYF TRBV20-1 - - TRBJ2-5
TGTGCCAGCAGCTACGGGACTAACGCTGAGCAGTTCTTC CASSYGTNAEQFF TRBV7-3 TRBD2 - TRBJ2-1
TGTGCCAGCAGCCAAGATAACGGCAGGGTCGCTGGCTACACCTTC CASSQDNGRVAGYTF TRBV14 - - TRBJ1-2
TGTGCCAGCTCTCCCGCCCGCGAGCAGTACTTC CASSPAREQYF TRBV12-3/TRBV12-4 - once TRBJ2-7
TGTGCCAGCGCCCTAGCGGGGGGGTTAGAGACCCAGTACTTC CASALAGGLETQYF TRBV6-6 TRBD2 - TRBJ2-5
TGCAGTGTCGCGTCAGGGGATAATCAGCCCCAGCATTTT CSVASGDNQPQHF TRBV20-1 - - TRBJ1-5
TGTGCCAGCAAGACTTTCGGCGTCCAAGAGACCCAGTACTTC CASKTFGVQETQYF TRBV3-1 - - TRBJ2-5
TGTGCCAGTAGTTTCTCGGGGGGGACGGCTAATGAGCAGTTCTTC CASSFSGGTANEQFF TRBV19 TRBD2 - TRBJ2-1
TGTGCCAGCAGGCGAGAGGGGTACGAGCAGTACTTC CASRREGYEQYF TRBV3-1 - - TRBJ2-7
TGTGCCAGCAGCCAAGATCTCCCGGGGGAGCAGTTCTTC CASSQDLPGEQFF TRBV14 - - TRBJ2-1
TGTGCCAGCAGCTTACGTACCCTAGGCGAGCAGTACTTC CASSLRTLGEQYF TRBV7-2 - - TRBJ2-7
TGCAGTGCTAGAGGGTCTAGCGGGAGCCTGGCCTACGAGCAGTACTTC CSARGSSGSLAYEQYF TRBV20-1 TRBD2 - TRBJ2-7
TGTGCCAGCAGCTTGAAGCGCACAGATACGCAGTATTTT CASSLKRTDTQYF TRBV5-4 - - TRBJ2-3
TGTGCTAGTGGACTGACGGGCAGCAGGTTCTTC CASGLTGSRFF TRBV12-5 - once TRBJ2-1
TGCAGCATAAACCTTCCGGGAGGGCAAGAGACCCAGTACTTC CSINLPGGQETQYF TRBV29-1 TRBD2 - TRBJ2-5
TGTGCCAGCAGCCAGGGAGTCCAATCATATGGCTACACCTTC CASSQGVQSYGYTF TRBV27 - - TRBJ1-2
TGTGCCAGCAGTCCCGGGTCGGCGGACTTC CASSPGSADF TRBV2 - - TRBJ2-7
TGTGCCAGCAGCATAGACTATAACACCGGGGAGCTGTTTTTT CASSIDYNTGELFF TRBV7-6 - - TRBJ2-2
TGTGCCAAATCTAGCGGGACTTACAATGAGCAGTTCTTC CAKSSGTYNEQFF TRBV30 TRBD2 - TRBJ2-1
TGCAGTGCTAGAGCCACCACCAGGCAGAACACTGAAGCTTTCTTT CSARATTRQNTEAFF TRBV20-1 - - TRBJ1-1
TGTGCCAGCAGTGAACGTGAGCAGTTCTTC CASSEREQFF TRBV6-1 - - TRBJ2-1
TGTGCCAGTAGTATTGGACGGGGGTTCTACGAGCAGTACTTC CASSIGRGFYEQYF TRBV19 - - TRBJ2-7
TGTGCCAGCAGCCCCGGGACTAGCGGGAGCGGGGCGATTCGCAATGAGCAGTTCTTC CASSPGTSGSGAIRNEQFF TRBV7-2 TRBD2 - TRBJ2-1
TGCAGCGTTGGACCCGGAGGAAATCAGCCCCAGCATTTT CSVGPGGNQPQHF TRBV29-1 - - TRBJ1-5
TGTGCCAGCAGCCAAGGGGTTGGCAGTTATGAAGCTTTCTTT CASSQGVGSYEAFF TRBV3-1 - - TRBJ1-1
TGTGCCAGCAGCCAAGAGAGGGCTACGCAGTATTTT CASSQERATQYF TRBV4-2 - - TRBJ2-3
TGCAGTGCTGCAACTCAGCGAGCTAACTATGGCTACACCTTC CSAATQRANYGYTF TRBV20-1 - - TRBJ1-2
TGTGCCAGCAGACCCCAGGGGTACGAGCAGTACTTC CASRPQGYEQYF TRBV6-1 - few TRBJ2-7
TGTGCCTGGAGGCAGGGCTCCTACGAGCAGTACTTC CAWRQGSYEQYF TRBV30 - - TRBJ2-7
TGTGCCAGCAGCGCACAGGGGGCTTCCTACGAGCAGTACTTC CASSAQGASYEQYF TRBV4-2 TRBD1 - TRBJ2-7
TGTGCCACCAGCGAACCTCCAAGGGACGAGCAGTACTTC CATSEPPRDEQYF TRBV24-1 - - TRBJ2-7
TGTGCCAGCAGTCCGGGGACATTTCGGGAGTACTTC CASSPGTFREYF TRBV6-6 - - TRBJ2-7
TGTGCCAGCAGTTTATTTGCAGGGGTTACCGGGGAGCTGTTTTTT CASSLFAGVTGELFF TRBV12-3/TRBV12-4 - - TRBJ2-2
TGCAGCGTTGAGGGCGGGAGGACCAGGGAGACCCAGTACTTC CSVEGGRTRETQYF TRBV29-1 TRBD2 - TRBJ2-5